This T cell receptor beta chain derives from a study of T cell responses to AZD1222 COVID-19 vaccine. Overall study: Second doses at about 4 or about 12 weeks were pooled.

CDR3 size: 15 residues. Germline lookup yields CDR1 SGHRS and CDR2 YFSETQ. V lost 4 bases and J lost 4; bases outside the gene matches: 8. Data came from immunoSEQ multiplex PCR; TCRdb stores just in-frame clones and leaves some out. The data hold some 70,000 clones, with 84% observed a single time. This receptor was identified in an adult in good health. The specimen comprised peripheral blood, sampled on day 0 of AZD1222 vaccination. The rearrangement uses TRBV5-1 and TRBJ2-1; 7 nucleotides agree with TRBD1. The DNA of the CDR3 is TGCGCCAGCAGCAAAGGGGACAGTCTATACAATGAGCAGTTCTTC. Translation gives CASSKGDSLYNEQFF.